The 4 T cell receptor beta chains listed next were all sequenced from one sample in a study of yellow fever vaccine responses in identical twins (dated by TCRdb to the late 2010s). The library was built by means of RT-PCR. Data came from an Illumina HiSeq 2500. TCRdb applied fastp at Q25 and MiXCR to the public reads, then kept only in-frame beta chains. Each CDR3 protein gets just one entry, which takes the most common genes and DNA from the rows behind it. Here the sample has roughly 23,000 distinct CDR3 sequences; 60% to 85% occur a single time. The top ten clones comprise around 4.8% of the sample. The sample was T cells from blood (PBMCs), unsorted or a sorted subset (not recorded which), taken before or after yellow fever vaccination (not recorded which). The receptors were sampled from a woman aged 18-29 years who received the yellow fever vaccine. Donor details come from another sample of the same person, matched by shared clones.

This clonotype was seen a handful of times. V usage is TRBV11-2 and J usage is TRBJ2-1, with TRBD2 matching 9 bases. Trimming took 1 base from V and 9 from J; bases not matched to a gene: 7. Germline V gene data show CDR1 as SGHAT and CDR2 as FQNNGV. The CDR3 runs to 15 residues. The CDR3, as DNA: TGTGCCAGCAGCTTAGTTTTTAGCGGGAGCGCTGAGCAGTTCTTC. It codes for CASSLVFSGSAEQFF.

The chain has TRBV12-3 or TRBV12-4 and TRBJ1-3; the D is unclear. The CDR3 consists of 13 residues. The V end was cut by 5 bases, the J end by 0 bases, with 5 bases between. This CDR3 reads CASSRSSGNTIYF. The DNA of the CDR3 is TGTGCCAGCAGTCGCTCCTCTGGAAACACCATATATTTT.

The chain combines TRBV6-1 with TRBJ2-6; D may be TRBD1 or TRBD2 (5 bases each). Trimming cost V 7 bases and J 0 bases, with 13 bases left between them. CDR1 is MNHNS, CDR2 SASEGT, per germline. The length of the CDR3 is 16 residues. The chain's CDR3 is CASNRDGSSGANVLTF. The CDR3 DNA reads as TGTGCCAGCAACCGGGACGGTAGCTCTGGGGCCAACGTCCTGACTTTC.

CDR3 DNA sequence: TGTGCCAGCAGCACAAACCTAGGGAACACCGGGGAGCTGTTTTTT. Translation gives CASSTNLGNTGELFF. This chain uses TRBV7-2 with TRBJ2-2, with D hard to call. The V gene lost 5 bases and the J gene lost 1 base, with 11 bases spanning the gap. Germline V gene lookup returns CDR1 SGHTA and CDR2 FQGNSA. This CDR3 region has 15 residues.